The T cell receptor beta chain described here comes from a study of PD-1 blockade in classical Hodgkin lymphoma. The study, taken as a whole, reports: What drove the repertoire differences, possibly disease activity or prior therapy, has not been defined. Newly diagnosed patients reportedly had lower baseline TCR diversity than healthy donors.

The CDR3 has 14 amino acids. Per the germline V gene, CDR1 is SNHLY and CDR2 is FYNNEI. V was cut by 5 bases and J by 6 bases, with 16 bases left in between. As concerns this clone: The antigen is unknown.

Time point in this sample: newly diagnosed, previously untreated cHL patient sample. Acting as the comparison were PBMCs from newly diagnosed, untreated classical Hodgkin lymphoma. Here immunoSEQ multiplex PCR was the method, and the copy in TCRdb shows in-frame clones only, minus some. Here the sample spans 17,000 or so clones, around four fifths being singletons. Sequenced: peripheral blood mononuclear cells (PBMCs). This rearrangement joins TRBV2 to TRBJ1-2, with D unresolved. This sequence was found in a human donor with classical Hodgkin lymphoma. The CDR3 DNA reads TGTGCCAGCAGTCCTGTGGTTCTCAATGATGGCTACACCTTC. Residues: CASSPVVLNDGYTF.